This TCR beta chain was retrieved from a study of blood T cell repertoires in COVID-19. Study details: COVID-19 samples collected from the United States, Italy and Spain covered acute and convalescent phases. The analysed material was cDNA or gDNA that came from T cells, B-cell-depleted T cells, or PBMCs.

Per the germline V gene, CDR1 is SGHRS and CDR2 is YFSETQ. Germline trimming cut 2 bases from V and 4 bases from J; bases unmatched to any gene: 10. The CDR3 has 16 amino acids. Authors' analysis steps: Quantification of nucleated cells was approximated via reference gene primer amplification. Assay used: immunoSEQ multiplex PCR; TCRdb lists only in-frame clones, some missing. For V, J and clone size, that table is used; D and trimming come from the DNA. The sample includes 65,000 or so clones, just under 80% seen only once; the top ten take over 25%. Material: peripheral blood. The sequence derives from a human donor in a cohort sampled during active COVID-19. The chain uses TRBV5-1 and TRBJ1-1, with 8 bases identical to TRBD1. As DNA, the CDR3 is TGCGCCAGCAGCTTTAACCCAGGGGGCGGGGGCACTGAAGCTTTCTTT. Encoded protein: CASSFNPGGGGTEAFF.